These 23 T cell receptor beta chains came from one sample sequenced in a study of blood T cell repertoires in COVID-19. The table came from immunoSEQ multiplex PCR; TCRdb's copy has only in-frame clones and leaves some out. The sample contains about 170,000 clones, more than 90% of which appear only once. The sequencing input was peripheral blood. The source of these receptors is a man aged 45 to 65 with acute or convalescent COVID-19.

The chain carries TRBV2 and TRBJ2-1; 8 bases fit TRBD2. The CDR3 spans 14 residues. The J segment lost 7 bases and the V segment lost 7 bases, leaving 9 bases of the junction unmatched. Looked up from germline, CDR1 is SNHLY and CDR2 is FYNNEI. CDR3 protein: CASIGLAFGNEQFF. Here the CDR3 DNA reads TGTGCCAGCATTGGACTAGCCTTTGGGAATGAGCAGTTCTTC.

Only one count was recorded for this clone. The chain combines TRBV18 with TRBJ1-6; D possibly corresponds to TRBD1 (6 bases). This CDR3 comprises 11 residues. The germline gives CDR1 KGHSH, CDR2 LQKENI. The CDR3 spells CATGLDSPLHF. CDR3 DNA sequence: TGTGCGACAGGTCTGGATTCACCCCTCCACTTT.

This sequence joins TRBV6-2 or TRBV6-3 and TRBJ2-1; D gene uncertain. CDR3 length: 16 amino acids. Germline V gene sequence: CDR1 MNHEY, CDR2 SVGEGT. Trimming took off 0 bases at V and 3 bases at J, with 12 bases between the two ends. CDR3 sequence (DNA): TGTGCCAGCAGTTACTCTTTGGGCCCTCTCTACAATGAGCAGTTCTTC. Translated: CASSYSLGPLYNEQFF.

The J gene is TRBJ2-6, the V gene TRBV19; D remains unclear. The CDR3 runs 14 residues. Germline loops: CDR1 LNHDA, CDR2 SQIVND (reference sequence). Trimming removed 5 bases at V and 0 bases at J, with 5 bases between. The chain's CDR3 is CASSGASGANVLTF. The CDR3 DNA reads TGTGCCAGTAGTGGAGCCTCTGGGGCCAACGTCCTGACTTTC. The variable domain in full, with the rest retrieved from reference TRBV19 and TRBJ2-6, is DGGITQSPKYLFRKEGQNVTLSCEQNLNHDAMYWYRQDPGQGLRLIYYSQIVNDFQKGDIAEGYSVSREKKESFPLTVTSAQKNPTAFYLCASSGASGANVLTFGAGSRLTVL.

The chain is built from TRBV28 and TRBJ1-1; D unclear. The germline V gene encodes CDR1 MDHEN and CDR2 SYDVKM. The CDR3 totals 13 residues. Between the trimmed V and J ends, which lost 8 bases and 1 base, there was a span of 11 bases. CDR3 sequence: CASFSGGNTEAFF. CDR3 DNA sequence: TGTGCCAGCTTCTCTGGCGGGAACACTGAAGCTTTCTTT.

The chain recombines TRBV4-2 with TRBJ2-4; 10 bases match TRBD2. Looked up from germline, CDR1 is LGHNA and CDR2 is YNFKEQ. This CDR3 is built from 17 residues. Germline trimming cut 1 base from V and 0 bases from J; bases unmatched to any gene: 3. As DNA, the CDR3 is TGTGCCAGCAGCCAAGGACTAGCGGGCATAGCCAAAAACATTCAGTACTTC. It codes for CASSQGLAGIAKNIQYF.

The chain joins TRBV28 to TRBJ1-2; TRBD1 matches at 9 bases. The CDR3 totals 15 residues. CDR1 and CDR2 from the germline V gene are MDHEN and SYDVKM. J was trimmed by 5 bases and V by 6 bases; bases with no gene match: 10. CDR3 bases: TGTGCCAGCAGGAAGCCGGGACAGGGTTCTTATGGCTACACCTTC. Protein sequence: CASRKPGQGSYGYTF.

V gene TRBV2 combines with J gene TRBJ1-4; TRBD1 agrees at 8 bases. V was clipped by 5 bases and J by 7 bases; unmatched bases: 6. The germline V gene encodes CDR1 SNHLY and CDR2 FYNNEI. This CDR3 comprises 14 residues. Here the CDR3 DNA reads TGTGCCAGCAGTATGGACAGGGAGAGTGAAAAACTGTTTTTT. It encodes CASSMDRESEKLFF.

This chain joins TRBV24-1 and TRBJ1-4; D ambiguous. The germline V gene has CDR1 KGHDR and CDR2 SFDVKD. V gave up 9 bases and J gave up 7 bases, with 17 bases separating them. This CDR3 has 14 residues. The CDR3 DNA reads as TGTGCCACCGGCCCCCAGGTTGGGAGTGAAAAACTGTTTTTT. Its translation is CATGPQVGSEKLFF.

The J gene is TRBJ2-1, the V gene TRBV11-3, with D possibly being TRBD2 (5 bases). V was clipped by 3 bases and J by 7 bases, with 16 bases between them. The germline V gene encodes CDR1 SGHNT and CDR2 YENEEA. The CDR3 covers 15 residues. The CDR3 loop is CASSFSSAGINEQFF. CDR3 bases: TGTGCCAGCAGCTTTAGTAGCGCCGGGATAAATGAGCAGTTCTTC.

The rearrangement links TRBV3-1 (or the pseudogene TRBV3-2) to TRBJ1-5; tentatively, D is TRBD1 (5 bases). Germline CDR1 reads LGHDT; CDR2 reads YNNKEL (reference sequence). Trimming cost V 4 bases and J 4 bases, with 11 bases left between them. CDR3 length: 14 amino acids. CDR3 coding DNA: TGTGCCAGCAGCCGGGGCCCAGGTAATCAGCCCCAGCATTTT. It yields the protein CASSRGPGNQPQHF.

The chain's CDR3 is CASNWGGLGNEQFF. CDR3 bases: TGTGCCAGCAATTGGGGGGGATTGGGCAATGAGCAGTTCTTC. The chain carries TRBV28 and TRBJ2-1, with 7 positions matching TRBD2. With 7 bases clipped from V and 6 bases from J, the junction kept 9 bases outside the gene matches. This CDR3 is built from 14 residues. In germline, CDR1 is MDHEN, CDR2 SYDVKM.

The chain has TRBV3-1 (or the pseudogene TRBV3-2) and TRBJ1-3; D uncertain. CDR1 is LGHDT, CDR2 YNNKEL, per germline (reference sequence). Trimming stripped 4 bases from V and 2 bases from J, with 15 bases between. The CDR3 spans 16 residues. CDR3: CASSPRPGFAGNTIYF. The DNA of the CDR3 is TGTGCCAGCAGCCCCCGACCCGGGTTCGCTGGAAACACCATATATTTT.

The rearrangement links TRBV6-6 to TRBJ2-5; a possible D gene is TRBD2 (5 bases). Trimming took off 6 bases at V and 1 base at J, with 15 bases between the two ends. There are 15 residues in the CDR3. Germline CDR1 reads MNHNY; CDR2 reads SVGAGI (reference sequence). The CDR3 reads CASRDLGVTQETQYF. CDR3 DNA sequence: TGTGCCAGCAGGGACCTGGGAGTAACCCAAGAGACCCAGTACTTC.

This clone was counted a few times. The chain links TRBV30 to TRBJ1-2; D is ambiguous. The length of the CDR3 is 11 residues. V shed 0 bases and J shed 8 bases, with 7 bases lying between them. Per the germline V gene, CDR1 is GTSNPN and CDR2 is SVGIG (reference sequence). This CDR3 is CAWSVPGGYTF. The CDR3, as DNA: TGTGCCTGGAGTGTACCGGGGGGCTACACCTTC.

The genes are TRBV19 and TRBJ1-2; TRBD1 matches at 7 bases. Germline V gives CDR1 LNHDA, CDR2 SQIVND (reference sequence). After removal of 5 bases from V and 4 bases from J, the junction contained 10 bases not matched to a gene. The CDR3 contains 15 residues. The CDR3, as DNA: TGTGCCAGTAGTCAAACGACAGGGCCGGGCTATGGCTACACCTTC. This sequence encodes CASSQTTGPGYGYTF. Full variable domain (rest looked up from reference TRBV19 and TRBJ1-2): DGGITQSPKYLFRKEGQNVTLSCEQNLNHDAMYWYRQDPGQGLRLIYYSQIVNDFQKGDIAEGYSVSREKKESFPLTVTSAQKNPTAFYLCASSQTTGPGYGYTFGSGTRLTVV.

The J gene is TRBJ2-3, the V gene TRBV11-2; D is unclear. The CDR3 spans 13 residues. The germline CDR1 and CDR2 sequences are SGHAT and FQNNGV. V lost 5 bases, J lost 5 bases, and 11 bases lay in between. The CDR3 reads CASSRSRGDTQYF. The CDR3 bases are TGTGCCAGCAGCCGAAGCCGTGGAGATACGCAGTATTTT.

This clone was counted a single time. This sample includes further DNA sequences coding for the same CDR3. The rearrangement joins TRBV9 to TRBJ2-7, with D possibly being TRBD2 (7 bases). CDR3 length: 18 residues. V was cut by 0 bases and J by 2 bases, with 21 bases left in between. Per germline, CDR1 SGDLS and CDR2 YYNGEE. The CDR3 DNA follows: TGTGCCAGCAGCGTAGAGGGGGACCGAGGGGGGGGAGCCTACGAGCAGTACTTC. Protein: CASSVEGDRGGGAYEQYF.

This sequence joins TRBV4-3 and TRBJ2-1; 9 bases map to TRBD2. J was trimmed by 0 bases and V by 0 bases; bases with no gene match: 6. This CDR3 contains 18 residues. Germline loops: CDR1 LGHNA, CDR2 YSLEER. In DNA, the CDR3 is TGCGCCAGCAGCCAAGAGAGTCTAGCGGGGAGCTCCTACAATGAGCAGTTCTTC. Translating it yields CASSQESLAGSSYNEQFF.

J is TRBJ2-1 and V is TRBV5-1, with D possibly TRBD2 on 5 matching bases. Looked up from germline, CDR1 is SGHRS and CDR2 is YFSETQ. Trimming stripped 2 bases from V and 6 bases from J, with 12 bases between. This CDR3 has 14 residues. The CDR3 region is CASSFLGNSNEQFF. CDR3 sequence (DNA): TGCGCCAGCAGCTTTCTCGGGAATAGCAATGAGCAGTTCTTC.

This clone has a single count. This chain connects TRBV27 to TRBJ2-7; 10 nucleotides line up with TRBD1. Germline values: CDR1 MNHEY, CDR2 SMNVEV (reference sequence). Trimming at V came to 7 bases and at J to 3 bases, leaving 12 bases not matched to a gene. CDR3 length: 16 residues. The CDR3 sequence: CASTKLTGTGDYEQYF. CDR3 bases: TGTGCCAGCACTAAGCTCACCGGGACAGGGGACTACGAGCAGTACTTC.

This chain joins TRBV29-1 and TRBJ2-3; 9 bases agree with TRBD2. Germline V lookup: CDR1 SQVTM, CDR2 ANQGSEA. CDR3 length equals 15 residues. V trimming: 5 bases; J trimming: 3 bases; junction bases outside the gene matches: 9. CDR3 bases: TGCAGCGTTATTAGCGGGAGAAGATCGACAGATACGCAGTATTTT. Translated, it gives CSVISGRRSTDTQYF.

The chain links TRBV11-2 to TRBJ2-2, with a tentative D call TRBD1 (6 bases). With 5 bases removed from V and 5 bases from J, the gap between germline ends came to 21 bases. Germline V gene sequence: CDR1 SGHAT, CDR2 FQNNGV. The CDR3 covers 17 residues. The CDR3 nucleotides are TGTGCCAGCAGCATTAGGGTGCGACAGGAGAAAACCGGGGAGCTGTTTTTT. Translated, it gives CASSIRVRQEKTGELFF.